The present T cell receptor beta chain was sequenced within a study of T cell repertoires in cytomegalovirus infection. Study at large: Indications of both CMV infection and matching HLA type were provided by public TCR beta signatures.

Germline lookup yields CDR1 SGHVS and CDR2 FQNEAQ. CDR3 length: 17 amino acids. Trimming cost V 2 bases and J 0 bases, with 14 bases left between them. TCRdb re-derived calls from the reads in MiXCR, one entry per CDR3 protein. Seen here are some 170,000 distinct CDR3 sequences, roughly 17% observed once, and the top ten hold 25%. Overall study results and limits: In two of eight donors, the top clonotype was HLA-C-restricted CMV-specific.

This clonotype was counted a few times. The antigen is not known. Sequencing was done on a sample of CD8+ T cells from PBMCs. This TCR was sampled from a human donor in good health (CMV status not recorded). Some clones in this sample may be carry-over from other donors' samples. The chain employs TRBV7-8 and TRBJ2-1; TRBD1 or TRBD2 may be the D gene (6 bases each). The CDR3 spells CASSLTRGGSSYNEQFF. CDR3 sequence (DNA): TGTGCCAGCAGCTTAACCCGAGGGGGGAGCTCCTACAATGAGCAGTTCTTC.